This T cell receptor beta chain was identified during a study of T cell changes during pregnancy in multiple sclerosis. CDR3 length equals 15 residues. Germline V gene lookup returns CDR1 ENHRY and CDR2 SYGVKD. TCRdb's copy holds only in-frame clones and misses some; the assay was immunoSEQ multiplex PCR. The sample includes roughly 80,000 clones, around 93% of them seen just once. About this clone itself: A read error may produce the germline difference seen at one junction end.

The sequencing here drew on peripheral blood, taken after pregnancy. The rearrangement joins TRBV10-3 to TRBJ2-5; D gene ambiguous. This TCR was sampled from a female donor in good health, enrolled as a control in a pregnancy study. CDR3 DNA: TGTGCCATCAGTGGGTCCAGGCCCGACCAGGAGACCCAGTACTTC. Translating gives CAISGSRPDQETQYF.